This is a list of T cell receptor beta chains from one sample in a study of T cells in narcolepsy. Data came from immunoSEQ multiplex PCR; TCRdb stores just in-frame clones and leaves some out. Of fewer than 35,000 clones listed, more than 75% are singletons. The sequencing input was CD45RA- memory CD4+ T cells from PBMCs. The origin of the receptors is a human donor with narcolepsy. The CDR3 runs from the conserved cysteine through the conserved F or W. Each record gives: clone size, V gene, D gene, CDR3 length, J gene, CDR3 DNA, CDR3 protein. A D gene is named only where the DNA matches it firmly. The size entry is marked missing in some rows and otherwise reads once, few, many or a size class.

-,TRBV5-1,-,14,TRBJ1-3,TGCGCCAGCAGCTTGGCGGCCTCTGGAAACACCATATATTTT,CASSLAASGNTIYF
-,TRBV6-5,TRBD2,13,TRBJ2-5,TGTGCCAGCAGTGAAGCGGGAGAAGAGACCCAGTACTTC,CASSEAGEETQYF
-,TRBV7-6,TRBD2,18,TRBJ2-5,TGTGCCAGCAGCCGAAGCTACAGACTAGCGGGAGACCAAGAGACCCAGTACTTC,CASSRSYRLAGDQETQYF
-,TRBV11-2,TRBD2,16,TRBJ2-5,TGTGCCAGCAGCTTAGGGGCGGGAGGAAGCCAAGAGACCCAGTACTTC,CASSLGAGGSQETQYF
-,TRBV6-1,-,12,TRBJ2-4,TGTGCCAGTGGGGTAGCCAAAAACATTCAGTACTTC,CASGVAKNIQYF
-,TRBV11-3,TRBD1,16,TRBJ1-1,TGTGCCAGCAGCTTTATGAGGACAGGGGGTAACACTGAAGCTTTCTTT,CASSFMRTGGNTEAFF
few,TRBV12-5,-,12,TRBJ1-1,TGTGCTATGTCGACAGGGAACACTGAAGCTTTCTTT,CAMSTGNTEAFF
-,TRBV30,TRBD2,15,TRBJ2-1,TGTGCCTGGAGGGCGCGGGGGACCACTTACAATGAGCAGTTCTTC,CAWRARGTTYNEQFF
-,TRBV29-1,-,10,TRBJ1-2,TGCAGCGTGGATTCAGGTGGCTACACCTTC,CSVDSGGYTF
-,TRBV6-1,-,13,TRBJ1-1,TGTGCCAGCAGTGTGGACCCCGGGGGTGAAGCTTTCTTT,CASSVDPGGEAFF
few,TRBV6-6,TRBD1,14,TRBJ2-7,TGTGCCAGCAGTTCTCCGGGACAGGGTTACGAGCAGTACTTC,CASSSPGQGYEQYF
-,TRBV7-9,-,12,TRBJ2-5,TGTGCCAGCAGCTTGTGGCAAGAGACCCAGTACTTC,CASSLWQETQYF
-,TRBV19,-,13,TRBJ1-2,TGTGCCAGTAGTATGCGTGAAGGGGAGGGCTACACCTTC,CASSMREGEGYTF
-,TRBV6-1,TRBD2,11,TRBJ2-1,TGTGCCAGCAATCGACTAGCGGAGCAGTTCTTC,CASNRLAEQFF
-,TRBV5-3,TRBD2,22,TRBJ2-5,TGTGCCAGAAGCGACGAGAACCGGGACTACGCCCGCCCCCCAGGTTCGTTAGAGACCCAGTACTTC,CARSDENRDYARPPGSLETQYF
once,TRBV6-5,-,14,TRBJ2-5,TGTGCCAGCAGTCCTAGCGACTTCCAAGAGACCCAGTACTTC,CASSPSDFQETQYF
once,TRBV2,TRBD1,15,TRBJ1-5,TGTGCCAGCAGGGGGACAGGGATTAGCAATCAGCCCCAGCATTTT,CASRGTGISNQPQHF
-,TRBV5-6,-,13,TRBJ1-4,TGTGCCAGCAGCCCCCAAGGGAGAGAAAAACTGTTTTTT,CASSPQGREKLFF
-,TRBV5-1,TRBD2,15,TRBJ2-7,TGCGCCAGCAGCTTGAACAGGCGGGGGTCCTACGAGCAGTACTTC,CASSLNRRGSYEQYF
-,TRBV28,TRBD2,15,TRBJ2-7,TGTGCCAGCAGGTCTAGCGGGAGGGCCTCCTACGAGCAGTACTTC,CASRSSGRASYEQYF
-,TRBV19,TRBD1,16,TRBJ1-2,TGTGCCAGTAGTGAAGTTGGACAGGGACAAAACTATGGCTACACCTTC,CASSEVGQGQNYGYTF
-,TRBV28,-,13,TRBJ2-7,TGTGCCAGCGGGGGGGGCCCGTCCTACGAGCAGTACTTC,CASGGGPSYEQYF
once,TRBV2,TRBD1,14,TRBJ2-1,TGTGCCAGCACCCGAGGGACAGGGAAGAATGAGCAGTTCTTC,CASTRGTGKNEQFF
-,TRBV5-1,-,15,TRBJ2-3,TGCGCCAGCAGCCCGGGCCATGTGGGAGCAGATACGCAGTATTTT,CASSPGHVGADTQYF
-,TRBV4-1,-,15,TRBJ2-2,TGCGCCAGCAGCCAAGATACCGGGGCGGCCGGGGAGCTGTTTTTT,CASSQDTGAAGELFF
-,TRBV9,TRBD1,16,TRBJ2-3,TGTGCCAGCAGCGTAGGGACAGGGGGAGAAACAGATACGCAGTATTTT,CASSVGTGGETDTQYF
-,TRBV7-9,TRBD1,15,TRBJ2-2,TGTGCCAGCAGCCCCGGGACAGGGGTGACCGGGGAGCTGTTTTTT,CASSPGTGVTGELFF
-,TRBV28,-,13,TRBJ2-7,TGTGCCAGCCAGGCAACCCCCTCCTACGAGCAGTACTTC,CASQATPSYEQYF
once,TRBV28,-,13,TRBJ1-2,TGTGCCAGCAGTTTAACAACCCTCTATGGCTACACCTTC,CASSLTTLYGYTF
-,TRBV5-1,-,15,TRBJ2-2,TGCGCCAGCACAGGACACCCAACGAACACCGGGGAGCTGTTTTTT,CASTGHPTNTGELFF
-,TRBV23-1,TRBD1,20,TRBJ1-4,TGCGCCAGCAGTCAATCACCCCGGGACAGGGAGAGTGCAACTAATGAAAAACTGTTTTTT,CASSQSPRDRESATNEKLFF
-,TRBV5-4,TRBD2,14,TRBJ2-7,TGTGCCAGAAACGTAGCGGGAGCCCCCTACGAGCAGTACTTC,CARNVAGAPYEQYF
-,TRBV5-1,TRBD2,16,TRBJ2-5,TGCGCCAGCAGCTTGTGGGCTAGCGGGGCACAAGAGACCCAGTACTTC,CASSLWASGAQETQYF
-,TRBV5-5,TRBD2,17,TRBJ2-3,TGTGCCAGCAGCTTGGGTCCGAGCGGGAGTGGCACAGATACGCAGTATTTT,CASSLGPSGSGTDTQYF
-,TRBV29-1,-,13,TRBJ1-2,TGCAGCGTTGGTGGGACGGTTAACGGGGGCTACACCTTC,CSVGGTVNGGYTF
-,TRBV6-5,-,16,TRBJ2-3,TGTGCCAGCAGTTACAGAGCCGGGACTAGCACAGATACGCAGTATTTT,CASSYRAGTSTDTQYF
once,TRBV18,-,15,TRBJ2-3,TGTGCCAGCTCACCCCGTGCCGGGCTCACAGATACGCAGTATTTT,CASSPRAGLTDTQYF
-,TRBV6-5,-,15,TRBJ2-7,TGTGCCAGCAGCTTGACCTGGAGTGTCTCCTACGAGCAGTACTTC,CASSLTWSVSYEQYF
-,TRBV7-9,TRBD1,15,TRBJ1-1,TGTGCCAGCAGCTCGCCGGACAGGGCCTCCACTGAAGCTTTCTTT,CASSSPDRASTEAFF
-,TRBV7-8,-,13,TRBJ2-7,TGTGCCAGCGTACCGCAGGGGTTTAGGGAGCAGTACTTC,CASVPQGFREQYF
once,TRBV9,-,16,TRBJ2-2,TGTGCCAGCAGCGTAGCTGGAAGGGGTGGGGTCGGGGAGCTGTTTTTT,CASSVAGRGGVGELFF
-,TRBV25-1,-,14,TRBJ1-2,TGTGCCAGCAGTGAATCGGGCAGAAATTATGGCTACACCTTC,CASSESGRNYGYTF
-,TRBV18,-,20,TRBJ2-3,TGTGCCAGCTCGCGCCAACGCGGGACAGATTCTGGAACGCACACAGATACGCAGTATTTT,CASSRQRGTDSGTHTDTQYF
-,TRBV29-1,-,13,TRBJ1-1,TGCAGCGTTGGTCGGGGCAAGGACACTGAAGCTTTCTTT,CSVGRGKDTEAFF
-,TRBV6-5,-,14,TRBJ1-2,TGTGCCAGCAGTTACATGGCGGACAACTATGGCTACACCTTC,CASSYMADNYGYTF
-,TRBV25-1,-,11,TRBJ2-7,TGTGCCAGCAGGGGGACCTACGAGCAGTACTTC,CASRGTYEQYF
-,TRBV5-4,-,14,TRBJ2-3,TGTGCCAGCAGCACCGGAGGGACCCAGGGTACGCAGTATTTT,CASSTGGTQGTQYF
few,TRBV5-8,TRBD1,15,TRBJ2-7,TGTGCCAGCAGCTTGGGACAGGGCCTCGTCTACGAGCAGTACTTC,CASSLGQGLVYEQYF
-,TRBV15,TRBD2,14,TRBJ2-3,TGTGCCACCAGCAGAGCGGGGGCGGGGGGTACGCAGTATTTT,CATSRAGAGGTQYF
-,TRBV6-1,-,13,TRBJ2-7,TGTGCCAGCACACCATTCTCGGGATACGAGCAGTACTTC,CASTPFSGYEQYF
-,TRBV6-6,-,15,TRBJ2-1,TGTGCCAGCAGTTACTCGTCGCGACCGCCCAATGAGCAGTTCTTC,CASSYSSRPPNEQFF
-,TRBV6-5,-,14,TRBJ1-1,TGTGCCAGCAGTTACTTGCAGGGGAACACTGAAGCTTTCTTT,CASSYLQGNTEAFF
few,TRBV10-3,-,13,TRBJ1-2,TGTGCCATCAGGACTCCCGGAAGAGATGGCTACACCTTC,CAIRTPGRDGYTF